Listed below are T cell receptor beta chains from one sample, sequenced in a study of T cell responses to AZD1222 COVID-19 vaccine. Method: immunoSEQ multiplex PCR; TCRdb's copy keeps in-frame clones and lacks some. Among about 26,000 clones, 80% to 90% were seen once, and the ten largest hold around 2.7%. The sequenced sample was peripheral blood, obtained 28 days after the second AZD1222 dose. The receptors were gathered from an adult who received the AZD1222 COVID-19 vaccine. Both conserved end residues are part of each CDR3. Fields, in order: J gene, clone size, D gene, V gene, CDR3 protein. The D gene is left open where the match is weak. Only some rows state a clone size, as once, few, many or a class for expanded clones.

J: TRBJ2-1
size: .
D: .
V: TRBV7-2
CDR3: CASSLGWSTGIF

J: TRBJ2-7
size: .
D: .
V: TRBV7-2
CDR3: CASSRTYEQYF

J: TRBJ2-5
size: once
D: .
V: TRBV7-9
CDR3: CASSSTETQYF

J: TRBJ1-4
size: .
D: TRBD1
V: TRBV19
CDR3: CASSQNYRGSEKLFF

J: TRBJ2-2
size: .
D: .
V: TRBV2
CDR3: CASRPGPTGELFF

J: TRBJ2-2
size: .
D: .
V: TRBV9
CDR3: CASSVDSGTGELFF

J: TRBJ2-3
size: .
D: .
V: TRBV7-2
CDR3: CASSLDLGDTQYF

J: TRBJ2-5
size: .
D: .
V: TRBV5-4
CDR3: CASSFTEETQYF

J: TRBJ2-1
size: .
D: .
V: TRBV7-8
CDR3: CASSLESGLLPNEQFF

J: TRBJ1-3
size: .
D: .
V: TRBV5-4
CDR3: CASSWGGNGNTIYF

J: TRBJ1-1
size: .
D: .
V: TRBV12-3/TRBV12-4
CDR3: CASSFRQLTEAFF

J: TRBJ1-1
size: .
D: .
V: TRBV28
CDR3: CASSLGQGNTEAFF

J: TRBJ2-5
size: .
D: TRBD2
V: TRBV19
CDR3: CASSPGLAGRETQYF

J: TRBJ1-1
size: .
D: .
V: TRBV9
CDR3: CASSVVPRTRDSSNTEAFF

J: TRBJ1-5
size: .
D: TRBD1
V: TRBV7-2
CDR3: CASSKTGIQPQHF

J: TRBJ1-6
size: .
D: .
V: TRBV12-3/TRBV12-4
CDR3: CASSLRHSPLHF

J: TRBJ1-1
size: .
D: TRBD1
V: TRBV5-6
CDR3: CASSRQGLNTEAFF

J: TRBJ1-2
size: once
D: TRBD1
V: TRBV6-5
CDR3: CASSLTGDGYTF

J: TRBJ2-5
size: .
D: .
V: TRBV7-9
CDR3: CASSGSAANQQETQYF

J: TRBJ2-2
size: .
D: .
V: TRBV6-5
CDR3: CASSHGTGELFF

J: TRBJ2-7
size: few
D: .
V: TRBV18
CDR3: CASSPSDTREQYF

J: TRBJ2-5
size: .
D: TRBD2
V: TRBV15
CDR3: CATSRIRGEETQYF

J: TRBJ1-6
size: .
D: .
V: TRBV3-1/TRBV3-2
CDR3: CASSQEPSLSSYNSPLHF

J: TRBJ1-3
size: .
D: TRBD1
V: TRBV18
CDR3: CASSPGTASSGNTIYF

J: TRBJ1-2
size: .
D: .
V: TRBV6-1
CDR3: CASSEVGSALYGYTF

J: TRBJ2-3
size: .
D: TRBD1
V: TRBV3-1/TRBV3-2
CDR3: CAQKTRQGAGDTQYF

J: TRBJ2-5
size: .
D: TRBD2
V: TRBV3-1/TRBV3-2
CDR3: CASSPTTGGFQETQYF

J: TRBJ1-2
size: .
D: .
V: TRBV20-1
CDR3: CSGRPALGYTF

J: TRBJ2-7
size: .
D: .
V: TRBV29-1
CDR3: CSVALGAGYEQYF

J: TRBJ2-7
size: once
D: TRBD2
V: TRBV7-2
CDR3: CASSLVGGIDEQYF

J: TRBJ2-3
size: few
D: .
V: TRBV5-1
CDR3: CASSLGITDTQYF

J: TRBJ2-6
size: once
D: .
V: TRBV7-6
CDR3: CASSLVWGGAGANVLTF

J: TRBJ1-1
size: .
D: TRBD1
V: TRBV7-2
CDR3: CASSLVGQGVEAFF

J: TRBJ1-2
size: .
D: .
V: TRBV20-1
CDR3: CSASGRTRGYTF

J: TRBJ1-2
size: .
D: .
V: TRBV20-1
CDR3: CSALGAGYTF

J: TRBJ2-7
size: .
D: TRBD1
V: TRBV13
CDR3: CASSITGGYEQYF

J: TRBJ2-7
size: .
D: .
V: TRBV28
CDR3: CASATVRGTYEQYF

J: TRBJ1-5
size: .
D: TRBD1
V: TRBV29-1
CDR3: CSARTGLDQPQHF

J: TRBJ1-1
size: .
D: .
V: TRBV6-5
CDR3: CASSLPGPGRAFF

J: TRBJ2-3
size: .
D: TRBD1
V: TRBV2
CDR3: CASSEQGAGGDTQYF

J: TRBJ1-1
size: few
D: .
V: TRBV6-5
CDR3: CASSYSRQLNTEAFF

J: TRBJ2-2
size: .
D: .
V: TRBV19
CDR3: CASRGLVRPGPGELFF

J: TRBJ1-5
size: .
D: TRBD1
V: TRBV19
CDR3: CASSMGQGDMPQHF

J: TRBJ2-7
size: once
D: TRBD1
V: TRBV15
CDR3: CATSRTGIPYEQYF

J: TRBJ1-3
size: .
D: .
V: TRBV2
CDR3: CASRRLTRDTNSGNTIYF

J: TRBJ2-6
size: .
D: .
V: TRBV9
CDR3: CASSRDLSGANVLTF

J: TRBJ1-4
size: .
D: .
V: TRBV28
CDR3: CASIERGATNEKLFF

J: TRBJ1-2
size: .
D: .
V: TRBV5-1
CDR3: CASSFGGATFDGYTF

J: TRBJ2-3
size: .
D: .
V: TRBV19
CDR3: CASSIGNHPSTDTQYF

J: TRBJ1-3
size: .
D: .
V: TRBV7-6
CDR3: CASSPSGGPSGNTIYF

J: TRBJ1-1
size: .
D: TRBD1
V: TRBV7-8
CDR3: CASSLGRQGTEAFF